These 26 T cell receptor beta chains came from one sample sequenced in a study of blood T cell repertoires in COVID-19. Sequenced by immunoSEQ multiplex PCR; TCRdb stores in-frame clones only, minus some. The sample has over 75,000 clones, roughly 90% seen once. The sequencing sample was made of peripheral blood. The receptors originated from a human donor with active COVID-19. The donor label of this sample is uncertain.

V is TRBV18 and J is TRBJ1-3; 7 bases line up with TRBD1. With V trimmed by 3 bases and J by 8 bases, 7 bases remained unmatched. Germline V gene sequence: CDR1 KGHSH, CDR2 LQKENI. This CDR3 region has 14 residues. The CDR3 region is CASSPRQGQHTIYF. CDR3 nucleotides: TGTGCCAGCTCACCCCGACAGGGTCAACACACCATATATTTT.

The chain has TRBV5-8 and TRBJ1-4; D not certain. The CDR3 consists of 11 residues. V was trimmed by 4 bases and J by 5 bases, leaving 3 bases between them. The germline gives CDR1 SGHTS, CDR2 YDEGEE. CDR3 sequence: CASSENEKLFF. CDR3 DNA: TGTGCCAGCAGCGAGAATGAAAAACTGTTTTTT.

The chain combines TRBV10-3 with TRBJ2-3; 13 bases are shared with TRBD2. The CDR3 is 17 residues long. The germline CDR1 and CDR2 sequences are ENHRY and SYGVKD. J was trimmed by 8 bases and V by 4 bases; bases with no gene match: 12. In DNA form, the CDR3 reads TGTGCCATCAGTGCTTTAACTAGCGGGGGGGGCCAGGGTACGCAGTATTTT. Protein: CAISALTSGGGQGTQYF.

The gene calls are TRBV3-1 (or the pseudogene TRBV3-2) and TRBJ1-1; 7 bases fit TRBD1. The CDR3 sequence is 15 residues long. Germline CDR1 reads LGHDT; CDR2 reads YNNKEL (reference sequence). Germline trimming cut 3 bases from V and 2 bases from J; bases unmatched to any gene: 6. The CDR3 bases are TGTGCCAGCAGCCATCAGGGACAGAGAAACACTGAAGCTTTCTTT. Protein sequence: CASSHQGQRNTEAFF.

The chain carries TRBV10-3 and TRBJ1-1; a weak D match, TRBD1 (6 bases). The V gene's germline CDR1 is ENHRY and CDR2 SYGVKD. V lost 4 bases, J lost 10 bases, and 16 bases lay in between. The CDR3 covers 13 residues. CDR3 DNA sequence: TGTGCCATCAGTGGCCAGGGGTGGATCGCAGCTTTCTTT. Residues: CAISGQGWIAAFF.

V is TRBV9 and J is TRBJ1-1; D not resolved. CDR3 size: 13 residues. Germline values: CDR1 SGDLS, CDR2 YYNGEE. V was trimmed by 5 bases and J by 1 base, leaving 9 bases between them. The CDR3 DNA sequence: TGTGCCAGCAGAGAAACAGAGAACACTGAAGCTTTCTTT. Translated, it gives CASRETENTEAFF.

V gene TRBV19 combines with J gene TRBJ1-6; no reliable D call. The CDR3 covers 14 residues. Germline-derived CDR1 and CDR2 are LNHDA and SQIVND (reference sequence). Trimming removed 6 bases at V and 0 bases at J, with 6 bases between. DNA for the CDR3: TGTGCCAGTAGAGATAGCTCCTATAATTCACCCCTCCACTTT. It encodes CASRDSSYNSPLHF.

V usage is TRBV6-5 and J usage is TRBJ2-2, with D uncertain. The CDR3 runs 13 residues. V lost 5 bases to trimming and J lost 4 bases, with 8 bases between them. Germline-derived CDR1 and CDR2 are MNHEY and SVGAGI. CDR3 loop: CASSTVFTGELFF. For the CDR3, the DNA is TGTGCCAGCAGTACAGTCTTCACCGGGGAGCTGTTTTTT.

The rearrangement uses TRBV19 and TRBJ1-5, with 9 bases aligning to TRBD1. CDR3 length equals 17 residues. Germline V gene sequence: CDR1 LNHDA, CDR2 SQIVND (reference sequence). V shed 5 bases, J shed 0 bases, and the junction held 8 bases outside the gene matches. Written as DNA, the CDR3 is TGTGCCAGTAGTGCACAGACAGGGGGTATTAGCAATCAGCCCCAGCATTTT. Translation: CASSAQTGGISNQPQHF. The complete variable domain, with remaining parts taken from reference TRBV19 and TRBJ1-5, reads DGGITQSPKYLFRKEGQNVTLSCEQNLNHDAMYWYRQDPGQGLRLIYYSQIVNDFQKGDIAEGYSVSREKKESFPLTVTSAQKNPTAFYLCASSAQTGGISNQPQHFGDGTRLSIL.

The CDR3 coding sequence is TGTGCCAGCAGCACCGCTACGACAGGGCTAAGAAACACCATATATTTT. This codes for CASSTATTGLRNTIYF. The chain recombines TRBV7-9 with TRBJ1-3, with 7 bases that match TRBD1. This CDR3 region has 16 residues. With 5 bases clipped from V and 5 bases from J, the junction kept 12 bases outside the gene matches. In germline, CDR1 is SEHNR, CDR2 FQNEAQ (reference sequence).

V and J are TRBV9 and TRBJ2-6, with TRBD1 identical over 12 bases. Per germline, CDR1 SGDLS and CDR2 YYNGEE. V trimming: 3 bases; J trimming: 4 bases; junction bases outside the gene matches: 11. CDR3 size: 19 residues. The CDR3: CASSAPPGQGASGANVLTF. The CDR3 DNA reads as TGTGCCAGCAGCGCCCCCCCGGGACAGGGGGCTTCAGGGGCCAACGTCCTGACTTTC.

CDR3 sequence reads: CASTLGGEAFF. CDR3 DNA: TGTGCCAGCACCCTGGGCGGGGAAGCTTTCTTT. The chain links TRBV12-3 or TRBV12-4 to TRBJ1-1; the D is unclear. The germline V and J ends were trimmed by 7 bases and 8 bases, with 11 bases remaining between them. There are 11 residues in the CDR3.

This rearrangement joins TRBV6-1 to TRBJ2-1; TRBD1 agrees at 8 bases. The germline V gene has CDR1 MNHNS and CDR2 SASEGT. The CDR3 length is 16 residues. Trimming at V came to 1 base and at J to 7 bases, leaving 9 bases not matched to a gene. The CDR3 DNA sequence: TGTGCCAGCAGTGAAGGGGCAGGGGGCTTTATGAATGAGCAGTTCTTC. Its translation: CASSEGAGGFMNEQFF.

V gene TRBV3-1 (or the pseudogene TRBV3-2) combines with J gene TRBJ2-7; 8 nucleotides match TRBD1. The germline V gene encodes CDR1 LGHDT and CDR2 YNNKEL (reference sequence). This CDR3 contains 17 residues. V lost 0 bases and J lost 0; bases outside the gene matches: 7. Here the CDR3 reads CASSQDFDRGLSYEQYF. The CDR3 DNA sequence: TGTGCCAGCAGCCAAGATTTTGACAGGGGCCTCTCCTACGAGCAGTACTTC.

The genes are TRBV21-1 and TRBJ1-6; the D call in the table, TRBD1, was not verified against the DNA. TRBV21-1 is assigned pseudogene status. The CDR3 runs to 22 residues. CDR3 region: CASSKATPLSGQGAGRTPPLHF. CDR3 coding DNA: TGTGCCAGCAGCAAAGCGACGCCCCTTTCGGGACAGGGGGCCGGGAGGACACCACCCCTCCACTTT.

The CDR3 loop is CAISLGLDEKLFF. The CDR3 DNA reads as TGTGCCATCTCCCTGGGGCTGGATGAAAAACTGTTTTTT. V usage is TRBV10-3 and J usage is TRBJ1-4; a possible D gene is TRBD1 (5 bases). Germline CDR1 is ENHRY and CDR2 is SYGVKD. This CDR3 contains 13 residues. The V end was cut by 8 bases, the J end by 6 bases, with 13 bases between.

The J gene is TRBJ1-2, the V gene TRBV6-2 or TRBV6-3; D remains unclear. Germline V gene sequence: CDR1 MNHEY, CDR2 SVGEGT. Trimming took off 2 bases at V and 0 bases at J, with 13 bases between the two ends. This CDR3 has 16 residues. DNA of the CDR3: TGTGCCAGCAGTTACAGTGGCAGTCTTTCTAACTATGGCTACACCTTC. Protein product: CASSYSGSLSNYGYTF.

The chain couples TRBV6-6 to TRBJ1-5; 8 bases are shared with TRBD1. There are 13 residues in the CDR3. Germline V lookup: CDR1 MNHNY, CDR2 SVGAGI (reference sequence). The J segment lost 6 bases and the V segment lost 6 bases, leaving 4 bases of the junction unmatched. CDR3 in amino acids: CASRTGGGQPQHF. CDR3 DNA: TGTGCCAGCAGAACAGGGGGAGGTCAGCCCCAGCATTTT.

The CDR3 region is CASSLASGGATGELFF. CDR3 nucleotides: TGCGCCAGCAGCTTGGCCAGCGGGGGGGCCACCGGGGAGCTGTTTTTT. The gene calls are TRBV5-1 and TRBJ2-2; 10 bases match TRBD2. Trimming cost V 0 bases and J 4 bases; bases outside gene matches: 3. CDR3 length: 16 amino acids. CDR1 is SGHRS and CDR2 is YFSETQ in the germline V gene.

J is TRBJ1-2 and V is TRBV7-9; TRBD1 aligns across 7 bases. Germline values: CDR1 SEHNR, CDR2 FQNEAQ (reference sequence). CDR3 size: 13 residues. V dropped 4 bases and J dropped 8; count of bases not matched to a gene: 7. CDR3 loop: CASSSMTGWGYTF. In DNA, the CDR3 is TGTGCCAGCAGCTCGATGACAGGGTGGGGCTACACCTTC.

In DNA, the CDR3 is TGTGCCACCAGCAGAGATATAACAGGGACTATCTATGGCTACACCTTC. Its protein product is CATSRDITGTIYGYTF. This chain uses TRBV15 with TRBJ1-2; a possible D gene is TRBD1 (6 bases). The CDR3 runs 16 residues. The V gene lost 0 bases and the J gene lost 4 bases, with 15 bases spanning the gap. From germline, CDR1 is LNHNV and CDR2 YYDKDF (reference sequence).

CDR3: CASSPGTSNTDTQYF. CDR3 DNA sequence: TGTGCCAGCAGCCCCGGGACATCGAACACAGATACGCAGTATTTT. The chain recombines TRBV5-4 with TRBJ2-3; D perhaps matches TRBD1 (6 bases). The CDR3 extends over 15 amino acids. V dropped 4 bases and J dropped 2 bases, with 14 bases sitting between them. Germline values: CDR1 SGHNT, CDR2 YYREEE (reference sequence).

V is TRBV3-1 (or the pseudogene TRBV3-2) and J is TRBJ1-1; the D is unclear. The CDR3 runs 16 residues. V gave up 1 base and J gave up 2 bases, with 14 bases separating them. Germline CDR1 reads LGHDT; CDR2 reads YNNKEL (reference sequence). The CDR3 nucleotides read TGTGCCAGCAGCCAAGCCCTGGTCCAGATTAACACTGAAGCTTTCTTT. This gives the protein CASSQALVQINTEAFF.

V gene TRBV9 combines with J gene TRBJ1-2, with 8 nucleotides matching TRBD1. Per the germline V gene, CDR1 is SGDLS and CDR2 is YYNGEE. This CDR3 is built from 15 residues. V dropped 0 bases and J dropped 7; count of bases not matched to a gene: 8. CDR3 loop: CASSVDGRGPLGYTF. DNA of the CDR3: TGTGCCAGCAGCGTAGATGGCAGGGGGCCTCTTGGCTACACCTTC.

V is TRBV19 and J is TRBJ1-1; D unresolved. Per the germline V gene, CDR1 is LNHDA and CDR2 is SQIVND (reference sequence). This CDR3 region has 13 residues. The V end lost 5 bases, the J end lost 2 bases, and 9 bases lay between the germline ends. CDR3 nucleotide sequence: TGTGCCAGTAGTTCGGGAGGTAACACTGAAGCTTTCTTT. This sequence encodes CASSSGGNTEAFF.

The CDR3 reads CASSAPGTLSYEQYF. The CDR3 DNA reads TGTGCCAGTAGTGCCCCCGGGACACTCTCCTACGAGCAGTACTTC. This chain links TRBV19 with TRBJ2-7; a weak D match, TRBD1 (6 bases). CDR3 length: 15 amino acids. The V end lost 5 bases, the J end lost 0 bases, and 14 bases lay between the germline ends. CDR1 is LNHDA, CDR2 SQIVND, per germline (reference sequence).